This T cell receptor (beta chain) was found in a study of CD8 T cells in Susac syndrome. The CDR3 extends over 13 amino acids. V was cut by 8 bases and J by 1 base, with 12 bases left in between. The germline CDR1 and CDR2 sequences are SQVTM and ANQGSEA. Random hexamers were used to reverse transcribe about 0.45 to 1 ug of RNA. Each CDR3 protein is one row after TCRdb ran MiXCR on the immunoSEQ multiplex PCR reads. The sample yields about 82,000 distinct CDR3 sequences, roughly 96% seen once. The sequence was obtained from a human donor with Susac syndrome. V usage is TRBV29-1 and J usage is TRBJ1-5; D is unresolved. Sequencing was carried out using CD8+ T cells from PBMCs. The CDR3 DNA reads as TGCAGCACGAGGACCGGGAGCAATCAGCCCCAGCATTTT. Amino acids: CSTRTGSNQPQHF.